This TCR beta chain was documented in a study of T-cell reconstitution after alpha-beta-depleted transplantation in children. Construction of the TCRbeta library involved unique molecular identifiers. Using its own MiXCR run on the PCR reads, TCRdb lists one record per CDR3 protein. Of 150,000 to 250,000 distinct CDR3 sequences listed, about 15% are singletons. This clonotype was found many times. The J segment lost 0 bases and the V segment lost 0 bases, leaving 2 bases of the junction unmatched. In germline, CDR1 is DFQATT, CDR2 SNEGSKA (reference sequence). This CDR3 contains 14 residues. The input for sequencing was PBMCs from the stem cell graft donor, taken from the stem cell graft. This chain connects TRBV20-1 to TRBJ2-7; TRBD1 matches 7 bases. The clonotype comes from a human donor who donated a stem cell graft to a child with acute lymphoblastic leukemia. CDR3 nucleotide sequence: TGCAGTGCTAGAGAAGACAGGGTCTCCTACGAGCAGTACTTC. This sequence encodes CSAREDRVSYEQYF.